This TCR beta chain was identified in a study of OX40 agonist ivuxolimab in advanced cancers. Sampling of blood occurred at baseline, cycle 4 day 1, and cycle 7 day 1. This table comes from immunoSEQ multiplex PCR, and its TCRdb copy is limited to in-frame clones, with some not included. The table lists over 70,000 clones, about nine tenths of them singletons. This TCR came from an adult with an advanced solid tumor such as melanoma, head and neck, liver or kidney cancer. The sample was CD4+ or CD8+ T cells sorted from blood, taken in a trial of the OX40 agonist ivuxolimab.

CDR3 sequence: CASSSLRGREAYEQYF. The CDR3 nucleotides read TGTGCCAGTAGTTCTTTACGTGGACGGGAAGCCTACGAGCAGTACTTC. The chain has TRBV19 and TRBJ2-7; D perhaps matches TRBD2 (5 bases). V was pared by 5 bases and J by 2 bases, with 19 bases between. The germline V gene encodes CDR1 LNHDA and CDR2 SQIVND (reference sequence). The CDR3 covers 16 residues.